This T cell receptor beta chain was identified in a study of metastatic and nonmetastatic thyroid tumors. Study context: Repertoire data that came from the blood and tumor or nodule tissue of malignant and benign thyroid patients were compared. Study results and limitations: It was reportedly found that TCR beta diversity was significantly higher in malignant thyroid tumors than in benign nodules, a difference seen in both blood and tumor samples.

This CDR3 comprises 14 residues. Germline V lookup: CDR1 SGHNT, CDR2 YYREEE (reference sequence). Thyroid surgery took place with no prior treatment in any patient. This clone appeared a few times. Its specificity is unknown. Compared with germline, one end of the junction differs, possibly owing to a read error. Within the sample, other DNA sequences also encode this same CDR3. TCRdb reprocessed the PCR reads using MiXCR. The sample consists of about 24,000 clones, 21% of them appearing once. This sequence was found in a male donor with papillary thyroid cancer or a benign thyroid nodule (not recorded which). Some clones in this sample may be carry-over from other donors' samples. The sequencing input was blood. The V gene is TRBV5-4, the J gene TRBJ1-1; D unresolved. The CDR3 DNA sequence: TGCGCCAGCAGCTTGGGAAAGGGAAGGACTGAAGCTTTCTTT. It translates to CASSLGKGRTEAFF.